This TCR beta chain was identified in a study of PD-L1 blockade in urothelial cancer. About the study: Counts from blood samples showed a median of about 150,000 T cells.

This CDR3 comprises 16 residues. The assay was immunoSEQ multiplex PCR, and TCRdb's table has in-frame clones only and misses some. In the table there are 70,000 or so clones, under 90% of which are singletons. The sequence came from a man between 70 and 80 years old with urothelial cancer. The V and J genes are TRBV21-1 and TRBJ1-1; the DNA was not used to check the table's D call, TRBD1. TRBV21-1 has pseudogene status. The starting material was PBMCs, obtained around atezolizumab (anti-PD-L1) treatment. The CDR3 bases are TGTGCCAGCAGCAAAAAGGAGCAGGGGGCGTACACTGAAGCTTTCTTT. Translating gives CASSKKEQGAYTEAFF.